These T cell receptor beta chains were read from a single sample in a study of T cells in Graves' hyperthyroidism and ophthalmopathy. TCRdb used MiXCR to reprocess the multiplex PCR reads, holding one entry per CDR3 protein. Here the sample spans 500,000 to 650,000 distinct CDR3 sequences, 46% being singletons. The sequenced sample consisted of peripheral blood or thyroid tissue (not recorded which). The receptors stem from an adult woman with Graves' disease, either hyperthyroidism or ophthalmopathy (not recorded which). CDR3s include the opening cysteine and the closing phenylalanine or tryptophan. The order of the fields is D gene, V gene, clone size, J gene, CDR3 DNA, CDR3 protein. The D gene is left open where the match is weak. Clone sizes are given selectively: once, few, many, or a class where the clone is expanded.

-,TRBV7-8,-,TRBJ1-2,TGTGCCAGCAGCTTAGCAGCTACCGATTATGGCTACACCTTC,CASSLAATDYGYTF
-,TRBV29-1,-,TRBJ1-1,TGCAGCGTTGAGACGGACACTGAAGCTTTCTTT,CSVETDTEAFF
-,TRBV15,many,TRBJ2-7,TGTGCCACCAAAAGGTACGGGAGCGCCTACGAGCAGTACTTC,CATKRYGSAYEQYF
-,TRBV2,-,TRBJ2-7,TGTGCCAGCAGCCAAAACCCTACAATAAGGGGGGACGAGCATTACTTC,CASSQNPTIRGDEHYF
-,TRBV7-9,many,TRBJ1-3,TGTGCCAGCAGCCCCCTCTTGGGCACCAGCTCTGGAAACACCATATATTTT,CASSPLLGTSSGNTIYF
TRBD1,TRBV24-1,-,TRBJ1-5,TGTGCCGCCTCGGACAGGGACAGCCAGCCCCAGCATTTT,CAASDRDSQPQHF
-,TRBV29-1,many,TRBJ1-2,TGCAGCGTTAGGGAAGGGTCAGGTTCTAGCTATGGCTACACCTTC,CSVREGSGSSYGYTF
-,TRBV9,few,TRBJ2-7,TGTGCCAGCAGCGTAGCTGGATCCCACGAGCAGTACTTC,CASSVAGSHEQYF
-,TRBV7-2,-,TRBJ1-5,TGTGCCAGTAGTATCCCCGGGAGCAATCAGCCCCAGCATTTT,CASSIPGSNQPQHF
-,TRBV11-2,many,TRBJ1-6,TGTGCCAGCAGCCCTTACTCCTATAATTCACCCCTCCACTTT,CASSPYSYNSPLHF
-,TRBV29-1,-,TRBJ2-5,TGCAGCGTTGACGTGACAGGTGTATTGGAGACCCAGTACTTC,CSVDVTGVLETQYF
-,TRBV11-1,-,TRBJ2-7,TGTGCCAGCAGCTTAGAGTACGGGACCCCACCTGGCGAGCAGTACTTC,CASSLEYGTPPGEQYF
-,TRBV29-1,-,TRBJ2-7,TGCAGCGTTGTACACGGGGGCTGGTACGAGCAGTACTTC,CSVVHGGWYEQYF
-,TRBV19,-,TRBJ1-5,TGTGCCAGTGGGTTCGGCTTGAGCAATCAGCCCCAGCATTTT,CASGFGLSNQPQHF
-,TRBV7-6,once,TRBJ1-5,TGTGCCAGCAGCTTACGTGCTGATCAGTCCCAGCATTTT,CASSLRADQSQHF
-,TRBV25-1,few,TRBJ1-2,TGTGCCAGCAGTGACTGGGGGAGCGGCTACACCTTC,CASSDWGSGYTF
-,TRBV20-1,-,TRBJ1-5,TGCAGTGCTAGAGATATTGGGGGGGCAGGTCAGCCCCAGCATTTT,CSARDIGGAGQPQHF
-,TRBV6-1,-,TRBJ1-4,TGTGCCAGCAGCCCAGGGGAGAATGAAAAACTGTTTTTT,CASSPGENEKLFF
-,TRBV29-1,-,TRBJ2-5,TGCAGCGTGCAACATGGTGGGCCCTCCAGGGAGACCCAGTACTTC,CSVQHGGPSRETQYF
-,TRBV2,many,TRBJ2-7,TGTGCCAGCAGTCGAGGGTCCTACGAGCAGTACTTC,CASSRGSYEQYF
TRBD1,TRBV5-1,many,TRBJ1-4,TGCGCCAGCGGACAGGGGGCAACTAATGAAAAACTGTTTTTT,CASGQGATNEKLFF
-,TRBV24-1,-,TRBJ2-2,TGTGCCACCAGTGCTTCGTCGAGGGGCGTCGGCGGGGAGCTGTTTTTT,CATSASSRGVGGELFF
TRBD1,TRBV5-5,once,TRBJ2-5,TGCGCCAGCAGCCAAGGGACAGGGGCGAAGACCCAGTACTTC,CASSQGTGAKTQYF
-,TRBV2,few,TRBJ2-3,TGTGCCAGCAGACTTTCCACAGATACGCAGTATTTT,CASRLSTDTQYF
TRBD2,TRBV3-1,-,TRBJ2-5,TGTGCCAGCAGCCAAGAGAGTAGCGGGAGGGGGTACGAGACCCAGTACTTC,CASSQESSGRGYETQYF
TRBD1,TRBV20-1,many,TRBJ1-6,TGCAGTGCTTTACTAGGACAGGCGGTTAATTCACCCCTCCACTTT,CSALLGQAVNSPLHF
-,TRBV15,few,TRBJ1-2,TGTGCCACCAGCAGCCAAGATCTAACAGGGAGTATTTCTAACTATGGCTACACCTTC,CATSSQDLTGSISNYGYTF
TRBD2,TRBV7-9,-,TRBJ2-7,TGTGCCAGCAGTTATTGGGGACTAGCGGCTTACGAGCAGTACTTC,CASSYWGLAAYEQYF
TRBD1,TRBV7-9,-,TRBJ1-1,TGTGCCAGCTGTCGGGACAGGGGGCGGACTGAAGCTTTCTTT,CASCRDRGRTEAFF
TRBD1,TRBV5-6,-,TRBJ1-3,TGTGCCAGCAGCTTGGAGGGACAGCGTCCTCTCATATATTTT,CASSLEGQRPLIYF
-,TRBV7-2,-,TRBJ2-3,TGTGCCAGCGGCACTAGCACAGATACGCAGTATTTT,CASGTSTDTQYF
-,TRBV24-1,-,TRBJ2-7,TGTGCCACCAGTGACCATAGACACCCCTACGAGCAGTACTTC,CATSDHRHPYEQYF
-,TRBV4-2,many,TRBJ1-2,TGTGCCAGCAGCCAAGATGGGAGTCGAGGGCTCAGGGGCTACACCTTC,CASSQDGSRGLRGYTF
-,TRBV9,few,TRBJ1-1,TGTGCCAGCAGCGTAGAGTTTGGAACTGAAGCTTTCTTT,CASSVEFGTEAFF
-,TRBV19,many,TRBJ1-5,TGTGCCAGTACCCCCGGTCGGGGGAATCAGCCCCAGCATTTT,CASTPGRGNQPQHF
TRBD2,TRBV15,-,TRBJ2-5,TGTGCCACCAGCAATAGCGGGAGAGGGCAAGAGACCCAGTACTTC,CATSNSGRGQETQYF
-,TRBV20-1,many,TRBJ2-7,TGCAGTGCTACCGTTCAGGGTGACGAGCAGTACTTC,CSATVQGDEQYF
-,TRBV6-6,-,TRBJ1-2,TGTGCCAGCTCAGCGGGACCCACCTATGGCTACACCTTC,CASSAGPTYGYTF
TRBD1,TRBV12-3/TRBV12-4,-,TRBJ1-2,TGTGCCAGCAGTTATCCGGGACAGCTCTATGGCTACACCTTC,CASSYPGQLYGYTF
TRBD1,TRBV10-1,-,TRBJ2-7,TGCGCCAGCAGCGATCCGGGACAGAGACACGAGCAGTACTTC,CASSDPGQRHEQYF
TRBD2,TRBV20-1,many,TRBJ2-7,TGCAGTGCCTTGACTAGCGAAGATAGCTCCTACGAGCAGTACTTC,CSALTSEDSSYEQYF
-,TRBV7-9,-,TRBJ2-7,TGTGCCAGCAACGTCGAGGGTGGCTCAACCTACGAGCAGTACTTC,CASNVEGGSTYEQYF
-,TRBV29-1,-,TRBJ2-7,TGCAGCGTTGAACTGAGCGACCGACGCGGGGAGCAGTACTTC,CSVELSDRRGEQYF
TRBD2,TRBV2,-,TRBJ2-2,TGTGCCAGCAGTACCCTTTTTGCGGGAGGAAACACCGGGGAGCTGTTTTTT,CASSTLFAGGNTGELFF
-,TRBV20-1,many,TRBJ1-1,TGCAGTGCTAGGTCACGAGGGCATTTGAACACTGAAGCTTTCTTT,CSARSRGHLNTEAFF
TRBD2,TRBV5-1,-,TRBJ2-5,TGCGCCAGCAGCGGCTGGACTAGCGGGGGAACCCAAGAGACCCAGTACTTC,CASSGWTSGGTQETQYF
-,TRBV10-3,-,TRBJ1-5,TGTGCCATCAGTGGGGAGGGGGGCGCGAGTCAGCCCCAGCATTTT,CAISGEGGASQPQHF
-,TRBV29-1,few,TRBJ2-7,TGCAGCGTTGAAGAGGGACCGGGCAGCCTAAACTACGAGCAGTACTTC,CSVEEGPGSLNYEQYF
TRBD2,TRBV20-1,few,TRBJ2-3,TGCAGTGCTTATGGGACTAGCGGGAGGGCAGATACGCAGTATTTT,CSAYGTSGRADTQYF
TRBD1,TRBV6-1,-,TRBJ1-1,TGTGCCAGCGGCGACAGGGACGACATGAACACTGAAGCTTTCTTT,CASGDRDDMNTEAFF
-,TRBV7-9,-,TRBJ1-1,TGTGCCGGCAGCCCCCAATTGAACACTGAAGCTTTCTTT,CAGSPQLNTEAFF
-,TRBV20-1,many,TRBJ2-6,TGCAGTGCGACCCTGGGACATCTCTCTGGGGCCAACGTCCTGACTTTC,CSATLGHLSGANVLTF
TRBD2,TRBV4-2,many,TRBJ2-7,TGTGCCAGCAGCCAGAGTACTAGGACTAGCGAGCAGTACTTC,CASSQSTRTSEQYF
-,TRBV9,-,TRBJ2-5,TGTGCCAGCAGCGTAGAATGGGGGACCTACCAGACCCAGTACTTC,CASSVEWGTYQTQYF